This T cell receptor (beta chain) was sequenced during a study of cytomegalovirus exposure and HLA in healthy donors. CDR1 is SGHRS, CDR2 YFSETQ, per germline. V shed 4 bases and J 1 base; nucleotides not matched to a gene: 3. The CDR3 runs 14 residues. In the PCR, 60 Vbeta and 13 Jbeta primers were used. Study processing details: The authors later counted roughly 87 million unique TCR beta chains, approximately 12 million of them shared. Repertoires were generated with immunoSEQ multiplex PCR, while TCRdb's copy carries only in-frame clones and drops some. V and J calls and clone size are as listed in that table; D and trimming were resolved from the DNA. This sample has some 140,000 clones, with approximately 61% found just once. All the people who gave samples were healthy bone marrow donors. Though nominally healthy at sampling, donors likely had unrecorded immune exposures.

The sequencing sample was made of PBMCs. The chain is built from TRBV5-1 and TRBJ2-5, with 8 nucleotides matching TRBD1. The clonotype was recovered from a human donor in good health. The CDR3 here is CASSGGQGQETQYF. The CDR3 DNA is TGCGCCAGCAGCGGCGGACAGGGCCAAGAGACCCAGTACTTC.